The 30 T cell receptor beta chains presented below share a single source sample, sequenced in a study of Ad26.COV2.S vaccination and SARS-CoV-2 variants. The protocol was immunoSEQ multiplex PCR, while the TCRdb copy is restricted to in-frame clones and leaves out a portion. The sample has about 500,000 clones, nearly 90% seen once. This sample's treatment: some 19 received Ad26.COV2.S at low or high dose, single or two shots; about 5 received placebo; per-sample allocation not given. The samples date from day 63 after the first vaccine or placebo injection. This specimen consisted of peripheral blood, obtained in a trial of Ad26.COV2.S vaccine versus placebo. The receptors were gathered from a person between 18 and 65 years old who received the Ad26.COV2.S COVID-19 vaccine or a placebo.

The V gene is TRBV7-2, the J gene TRBJ2-4; D unclear. Germline V lookup: CDR1 SGHTA, CDR2 FQGNSA. Between the trimmed V and J ends, which lost 6 bases and 3 bases, there was a span of 12 bases. The CDR3 extends over 14 amino acids. The CDR3 nucleotides read TGTGCCAGCAGTACCGGTATTGACAAAAACATTCAGTACTTC. Translated: CASSTGIDKNIQYF. Looking up the rest from reference TRBV7-2 and TRBJ2-4 gives the full variable domain: GAGVSQSPSNKVTEKGKDVELRCDPISGHTALYWYRQSLGQGLEFLIYFQGNSAPDKSGLPSDRFSAERTGGSVSTLTIQRTQQEDSAVYLCASSTGIDKNIQYFGAGTRLSVL.

V and J are TRBV4-2 and TRBJ1-2; D gene unclear. The V gene lost 3 bases and the J gene lost 7 bases, with 15 bases spanning the gap. This CDR3 contains 14 residues. Germline-derived CDR1 and CDR2 are LGHNA and YNFKEQ. DNA of the CDR3: TGTGCCAGCAGCCAGATGGAGATGGGTGCTGGCTACACCTTC. It encodes CASSQMEMGAGYTF.

This sequence joins TRBV28 and TRBJ1-4, with no clear D. From germline, CDR1 is MDHEN and CDR2 SYDVKM. The CDR3 has 14 residues. The V end was cut by 2 bases, the J end by 0 bases, with 4 bases between. Here the CDR3 DNA reads TGTGCCAGCAGTTTAAAGGCAACTAATGAAAAACTGTTTTTT. Translating it yields CASSLKATNEKLFF.

The chain couples TRBV7-8 to TRBJ1-3; perhaps TRBD1 as D (6 bases). This CDR3 is 15 amino acids long. Germline CDR1 is SGHVS and CDR2 is FQNEAQ. V lost 5 bases and J 0 bases, leaving 11 bases between the germline ends. DNA of the CDR3: TGTGCCAGCAGCCCCGGACAGACCTCTGGAAACACCATATATTTT. Translation: CASSPGQTSGNTIYF.

The rearrangement links TRBV18 to TRBJ1-2, with 10 bases that match TRBD1. The CDR3 is made up of 15 amino acids. Germline assignment: CDR1 KGHSH and CDR2 LQKENI. The trim removed 0 bases at V and 4 bases at J, leaving 2 bases unmatched. CDR3 bases: TGTGCCAGCTCACCACCGGGACAGGGGATCTATGGCTACACCTTC. Translation: CASSPPGQGIYGYTF.

The rearrangement links TRBV14 to TRBJ2-5; the D call may be TRBD1 or TRBD2 (5 bases each). The V gene's germline CDR1 is SGHDN and CDR2 FVKESK. CDR3 length: 13 amino acids. The germline V and J ends were trimmed by 1 base and 7 bases, with 10 bases remaining between them. CDR3 loop: CASSQGGSGTQYF. Written as DNA, the CDR3 is TGTGCCAGCAGCCAAGGGGGGTCGGGGACCCAGTACTTC.

This chain uses TRBV4-1 with TRBJ1-6; D might be TRBD1 (6 bases). Trimming left V 2 bases short and J 7 bases short, with 18 bases between. Germline CDR1 and CDR2: MGHRA and YSYEKL. The CDR3 is made up of 17 amino acids. The DNA of the CDR3 is TGCGCCAGCAGCCAAAACCTACCCGGGACAAGAAATTCACCCCTCCACTTT. Its protein is CASSQNLPGTRNSPLHF.

The chain employs TRBV5-1 and TRBJ2-3; TRBD1 aligns across 7 bases. V was pared by 5 bases and J by 0 bases, with 6 bases of the junction left unmatched. Germline V lookup: CDR1 SGHRS, CDR2 YFSETQ. This CDR3 is built from 15 residues. DNA for the CDR3: TGCGCCAGCAGGGTGGGACAGACTAGCACAGATACGCAGTATTTT. This translates into CASRVGQTSTDTQYF.

This chain uses TRBV6-5 with TRBJ1-2; TRBD1 agrees at 9 bases. Germline V gives CDR1 MNHEY, CDR2 SVGAGI. Trimming at V came to 0 bases and at J to 4 bases, leaving 6 bases not matched to a gene. There are 16 residues in the CDR3. The CDR3 DNA reads TGTGCCAGCAGTTACTCGAACAGGGGGCGATCCTATGGCTACACCTTC. Translation: CASSYSNRGRSYGYTF.

The V and J genes are TRBV7-9 and TRBJ2-7; D not certain. The germline gives CDR1 SEHNR, CDR2 FQNEAQ (reference sequence). CDR3 length equals 18 residues. V dropped 5 bases and J dropped 7 bases, with 30 bases sitting between them. CDR3 DNA sequence: TGTGCCAGCAGCCCCCGCCTTCCAGGCTCTGGCACAGCGTGGGAGCAGTACTTC. Its translation is CASSPRLPGSGTAWEQYF.

The rearrangement joins TRBV14 to TRBJ1-1, with TRBD1 matching over 7 bases. Germline CDR1 reads SGHDN; CDR2 reads FVKESK. V dropped 4 bases and J dropped 2; count of bases not matched to a gene: 7. The CDR3 totals 15 residues. CDR3 residues: CASSLSGTANTEAFF. The CDR3 nucleotides are TGTGCCAGCAGCCTATCCGGGACAGCCAACACTGAAGCTTTCTTT.

The chain has TRBV30 and TRBJ2-5; D remains unclear. This CDR3 spans 14 amino acids. CDR1 GTSNPN and CDR2 SVGIG come from the germline V gene (reference sequence). Trimming removed 1 base from V and 3 bases from J, with 12 bases in between. The CDR3 reads CAWSAGPNKETQYF. The CDR3 nucleotides read TGTGCCTGGAGTGCCGGCCCAAATAAAGAGACCCAGTACTTC.

This chain links TRBV19 with TRBJ2-3; D possibly matches TRBD1 or TRBD2 (5 bases each). This CDR3 has 19 residues. CDR1 and CDR2 from the germline V gene are LNHDA and SQIVND (reference sequence). The V gene lost 4 bases and the J gene lost 2 bases, with 25 bases spanning the gap. The CDR3 is CASSKAVSASWGNTDTQYF. CDR3 coding DNA: TGTGCCAGTAGTAAGGCGGTGTCGGCAAGTTGGGGGAACACAGATACGCAGTATTTT.

In this sample, this clone turned up once. The chain is built from TRBV7-3 and TRBJ2-3; D possibly corresponds to TRBD2 (5 bases). V was shortened by 8 bases and J by 0 bases, with 9 bases between the two germline ends. CDR1 SGHTA and CDR2 FQGTGA come from the germline V gene. The CDR3 covers 13 residues. The CDR3 coding sequence is TGTGCCAGCGCTAGGAGGAGCACAGATACGCAGTATTTT. Translation gives CASARRSTDTQYF.

The chain links TRBV5-1 to TRBJ1-1; perhaps TRBD1 as D (5 bases). Germline V lookup: CDR1 SGHRS, CDR2 YFSETQ. The CDR3 consists of 14 residues. With 5 bases removed from V and 1 base from J, the gap between germline ends came to 12 bases. The CDR3 reads CASRGQPENTEAFF. In DNA, the CDR3 is TGCGCCAGCAGGGGGCAGCCGGAGAACACTGAAGCTTTCTTT. Drawing the rest from reference TRBV5-1 and TRBJ1-1, the complete variable domain is KAGVTQTPRYLIKTRGQQVTLSCSPISGHRSVSWYQQTPGQGLQFLFEYFSETQRNKGNFPGRFSGRQFSNSRSEMNVSTLELGDSALYLCASRGQPENTEAFFGQGTRLTVV.

The V gene is TRBV29-1, the J gene TRBJ1-1; no firm D call. Trimming stripped 6 bases from V and 2 bases from J, with 4 bases between. The CDR3 runs to 10 residues. CDR1 SQVTM and CDR2 ANQGSEA come from the germline V gene. The CDR3 bases are TGCAGCGTATCTAACACTGAAGCTTTCTTT. Protein product: CSVSNTEAFF.

This clone was counted once. The sample holds other DNA sequences that translate to the same CDR3. The CDR3 is CSVETGNSNQPQHF. The CDR3 nucleotides read TGCAGCGTTGAGACGGGAAATAGCAATCAGCCCCAGCATTTT. The chain combines TRBV29-1 with TRBJ1-5; no clear D. Germline loops: CDR1 SQVTM, CDR2 ANQGSEA. The CDR3 covers 14 residues. V lost 3 bases and J lost 0, with 9 bases in between.

The CDR3 DNA follows: TGCGCCAGCAGCCAAGGGACAGGAATGCAGTATTTT. Translated, it gives CASSQGTGMQYF. The chain is built from TRBV4-3 and TRBJ2-3, with 7 bases identical to TRBD1. Losses at the gene ends were 1 base for V and 11 bases for J; bases not matched to a gene: 3. The CDR3 runs 12 residues. Germline V lookup: CDR1 LGHNA, CDR2 YSLEER.

The chain uses TRBV16 and TRBJ1-6, with D possibly being TRBD1 (5 bases). This CDR3 comprises 15 residues. In germline, CDR1 is KGHSY, CDR2 FQNENV. V was clipped by 0 bases and J by 12 bases, with 15 bases between them. The CDR3 loop is CASSQSTEGRGPLHF. CDR3 in DNA: TGTGCCAGCAGCCAATCGACAGAGGGGAGGGGACCCCTCCACTTT. Using reference TRBV16 and TRBJ1-6 for the parts outside the CDR3, the full variable domain is GEEVAQTPKHLVRGEGQKAKLYCAPIKGHSYVFWYQQVLKNEFKFLISFQNENVFDETGMPKERFSAKCLPNSPCSLEIQATKLEDSAVYFCASSQSTEGRGPLHFGNGTRLTVT.

The chain uses TRBV6-5 and TRBJ2-7, with 10 bases fitting TRBD1. J lost 3 bases, V lost 5 bases, and 4 bases had no gene match. CDR3 length: 14 amino acids. Germline values: CDR1 MNHEY, CDR2 SVGAGI. CDR3 bases: TGTGCCAGCAGTCCCGGGACAGGGGTCTACGAGCAGTACTTC. Translation gives CASSPGTGVYEQYF.

The gene calls are TRBV19 and TRBJ1-3; D gene unclear. The CDR3 extends over 13 amino acids. The ends were cut back, 3 bases at V and 5 bases at J, with 8 bases in the middle. The V gene's germline CDR1 is LNHDA and CDR2 SQIVND (reference sequence). CDR3 in amino acids: CASSIELRNTIYF. The DNA for the CDR3 is TGTGCCAGTAGTATTGAACTCCGAAACACCATATATTTT.

V and J are TRBV29-1 and TRBJ1-1; 7 bases agree with TRBD1. V shed 4 bases and J 4 bases; nucleotides not matched to a gene: 6. Germline V gene sequence: CDR1 SQVTM, CDR2 ANQGSEA. The CDR3 has 13 residues. CDR3 in amino acids: CSVGGQQATEAFF. The CDR3 bases are TGCAGCGTTGGGGGACAGCAAGCCACTGAAGCTTTCTTT.

This chain uses TRBV9 with TRBJ1-1; maybe TRBD1 (5 bases). This CDR3 region has 15 residues. Germline V CDR1 and CDR2: SGDLS, YYNGEE. The V end lost 2 bases, the J end lost 2 bases, and 13 bases lay between the germline ends. The CDR3 DNA sequence: TGTGCCAGCAGCGTGGACGTGGGGGTAAACACTGAAGCTTTCTTT. The encoded protein is CASSVDVGVNTEAFF.

This chain uses TRBV19 with TRBJ2-7, with a tentative D call TRBD1 (6 bases). Germline CDR1 and CDR2: LNHDA and SQIVND (reference sequence). Trimming took 10 bases from V and 4 from J, leaving 17 bases between them. The CDR3 contains 13 residues. The CDR3 bases are TGTGCCACAGCACCGGGACACCAGTACGAGCAGTACTTC. Its protein product is CATAPGHQYEQYF.

The gene calls are TRBV3-1 (or the pseudogene TRBV3-2) and TRBJ2-2; D is perhaps TRBD1 or TRBD2 (6 bases each). Germline values: CDR1 LGHDT, CDR2 YNNKEL (reference sequence). The ends were cut back, 0 bases at V and 1 base at J, with 18 bases in the middle. The CDR3 covers 19 residues. CDR3 nucleotide sequence: TGTGCCAGCAGCCAAGACGGGGGCTCGGGGCTCGAGAACACCGGGGAGCTGTTTTTT. As protein: CASSQDGGSGLENTGELFF.

V and J are TRBV28 and TRBJ2-7; D not certain. Germline-derived CDR1 and CDR2 are MDHEN and SYDVKM. CDR3 length: 13 residues. The V gene lost 3 bases and the J gene lost 4 bases, with 10 bases spanning the gap. CDR3 DNA sequence: TGTGCCAGCAGTTTCGGGCCGCGGTACGAGCAGTACTTC. This sequence encodes CASSFGPRYEQYF.

This CDR3 is CASSKGLAKMDEQFF. CDR3 in DNA: TGTGCCAGCAGCAAGGGACTAGCCAAAATGGATGAGCAGTTCTTC. The chain links TRBV6-5 to TRBJ2-1, with 9 positions matching TRBD2. The CDR3 has 15 amino acids. The trim removed 6 bases at V and 8 bases at J, leaving 11 bases unmatched. Germline V gene data show CDR1 as MNHEY and CDR2 as SVGAGI.

V is TRBV15 and J is TRBJ1-4; D perhaps matches TRBD1 (5 bases). This CDR3 is built from 17 residues. V was trimmed by 5 bases and J by 4 bases, leaving 20 bases between them. Germline V lookup: CDR1 LNHNV, CDR2 YYDKDF (reference sequence). CDR3 sequence: CATSYSRGVGLNEKLFF. The DNA of the CDR3 is TGTGCCACCAGCTATTCCCGGGGGGTAGGCCTTAATGAAAAACTGTTTTTT.

V usage is TRBV11-2 and J usage is TRBJ1-1; D gene unclear. In germline, CDR1 is SGHAT, CDR2 FQNNGV. The CDR3 extends over 13 amino acids. Trimming removed 0 bases at V and 10 bases at J, with 12 bases between. CDR3 region: CASSLDTEWGAFF. The CDR3 nucleotides read TGTGCCAGCAGCTTAGATACTGAGTGGGGAGCTTTCTTT. Combining the CDR3 with reference TRBV11-2 and TRBJ1-1 gives the whole variable domain EAGVAQSPRYKIIEKRQSVAFWCNPISGHATLYWYQQILGQGPKLLIQFQNNGVVDDSQLPKDRFSAERLKGVDSTLKIQPAKLEDSAVYLCASSLDTEWGAFFGQGTRLTVV.

This chain joins TRBV12-3 or TRBV12-4 and TRBJ2-7; TRBD1 aligns across 8 bases. With 5 bases clipped from V and 6 bases from J, the junction kept 6 bases outside the gene matches. CDR3 length: 13 amino acids. This chain's CDR3 is CASSPQGGSEQYF. In nucleotides, the CDR3 is TGTGCCAGCAGTCCACAGGGGGGAAGCGAGCAGTACTTC.